Following are 10 T cell receptor beta chains from one sample sequenced in a study of T cells after yellow fever vaccination. TCRdb re-derived calls from the 5' RACE reads in MiXCR, one entry per CDR3 protein. The sample carries under 550,000 distinct CDR3 sequences, 20% to 25% recorded once. The sample in question was PBMCs, obtained less than 25 days after the first yellow fever vaccination. The receptors shown here come from a man between 18 and 35 years old who received the YFV17D yellow fever vaccine.

This clonotype was detected only a few times. The chain links TRBV28 to TRBJ2-7; 12 bases are a match to TRBD2. The CDR3 totals 14 residues. The germline CDR1 and CDR2 sequences are MDHEN and SYDVKM. CDR3 sequence reads: CASSLRTSGALGDV. The CDR3 region has the DNA TGTGCCAGCAGTTTGCGGACTAGCGGGGCCCTGGGGGACGTC.

The table lists this clonotype with a count of one. In DNA form, the CDR3 reads TGTGCCAGCAGCCTCTTGGACAGCTATAATTCACCCCTCCACTTT. This codes for CASSLLDSYNSPLHF. V is TRBV5-4 and J is TRBJ1-6, with a weak D call TRBD1 (6 bases). Per the germline V gene, CDR1 is SGHNT and CDR2 is YYREEE (reference sequence). This CDR3 region has 15 residues. Trimming stripped 4 bases from V and 3 bases from J, with 11 bases between.

This clonotype turned up a few times. The rearrangement links TRBV15 to TRBJ2-1; TRBD2 agrees at 11 bases. V shed 2 bases and J 7 bases; nucleotides not matched to a gene: 7. This CDR3 region has 16 residues. Germline V gene lookup returns CDR1 LNHNV and CDR2 YYDKDF (reference sequence). DNA of the CDR3: TGTGCCACCAGCAGATCCTTTAGCGGGGGGGTTAATGAGCAGTTCTTC. Protein: CATSRSFSGGVNEQFF. The full variable domain, its missing parts supplied by reference TRBV15 and TRBJ2-1, is DAMVIQNPRYQVTQFGKPVTLSCSQTLNHNVMYWYQQKSSQAPKLLFHYYDKDFNNEADTPDNFQSRRPNTSFCFLDIRSPGLGDTAMYLCATSRSFSGGVNEQFFGPGTRLTVL.

This chain's CDR3 is CATSRRLGGETQYF. CDR3 DNA sequence: TGTGCCACCAGCAGAAGGCTAGGGGGAGAGACCCAGTACTTC. The chain joins TRBV15 to TRBJ2-5; D may be TRBD1 (6 bases). This CDR3 region has 14 residues. V was trimmed by 2 bases and J by 4 bases, leaving 11 bases between them. Germline assignment: CDR1 LNHNV and CDR2 YYDKDF (reference sequence).

The chain carries TRBV12-3 or TRBV12-4 and TRBJ1-2; TRBD1 matches at 9 bases. Germline trimming cut 7 bases from V and 4 bases from J; bases unmatched to any gene: 7. The CDR3 spans 14 residues. The CDR3 region has the DNA TGTGCCAGCACCCGACAGGGGGAAATCTATGGCTACACCTTC. Translation: CASTRQGEIYGYTF.

The chain combines TRBV7-9 with TRBJ1-2, with D perhaps TRBD1 (6 bases). Trimming took 3 bases from V and 7 from J, leaving 18 bases between them. The CDR3 is 15 amino acids. Germline lookup yields CDR1 SEHNR and CDR2 FQNEAQ (reference sequence). CDR3: CASSFGAGTFVGYTF. For the CDR3, the DNA is TGTGCCAGCAGCTTTGGGGCAGGGACATTCGTTGGCTACACCTTC.

V gene TRBV5-4 combines with J gene TRBJ2-2; D gene ambiguous. Germline CDR1 and CDR2: SGHNT and YYREEE (reference sequence). CDR3 length: 13 residues. V lost 3 bases and J lost 4, with 7 bases in between. The CDR3 here is CASSSRFTGELFF. CDR3 DNA: TGTGCCAGCAGCTCCCGGTTCACCGGGGAGCTGTTTTTT. The variable domain in full, completed from reference TRBV5-4 and TRBJ2-2, reads ETGVTQSPTHLIKTRGQQVTLRCSSQSGHNTVSWYQQALGQGPQFIFQYYREEENGRGNFPPRFSGLQFPNYSSELNVNALELDDSALYLCASSSRFTGELFFGEGSRLTVL.

This clonotype has a handful of counts. The rearrangement uses TRBV12-3 or TRBV12-4 and TRBJ1-6, with no clear D. Trimming pared 8 bases from V and 10 bases from J, leaving 15 bases between. The CDR3 length is 13 residues. The DNA for the CDR3 is TGTGCCAGCCAAGGGAGCAGAAGCTCACCCCTCCACTTT. Protein: CASQGSRSSPLHF.

This clonotype was seen more than once but under ten times. This chain joins TRBV9 and TRBJ2-5; no reliable D call. This CDR3 is built from 14 residues. Trimming took 0 bases from V and 6 from J, leaving 12 bases between them. Germline V gives CDR1 SGDLS, CDR2 YYNGEE. The CDR3 is CASSVDQATKTQYF. The CDR3, as DNA: TGTGCCAGCAGCGTAGATCAGGCTACTAAGACCCAGTACTTC.

This clonotype has a handful of counts. The chain has TRBV4-2 and TRBJ2-1; 10 positions match TRBD2. After removal of 0 bases from V and 10 bases from J, the junction contained 3 bases not matched to a gene. Germline values: CDR1 LGHNA, CDR2 YNFKEQ. The CDR3 is 14 amino acids. The CDR3 DNA sequence: TGTGCCAGCAGCCAAGATCCACTAGCGGGAGAGCAGTTCTTC. Protein: CASSQDPLAGEQFF.